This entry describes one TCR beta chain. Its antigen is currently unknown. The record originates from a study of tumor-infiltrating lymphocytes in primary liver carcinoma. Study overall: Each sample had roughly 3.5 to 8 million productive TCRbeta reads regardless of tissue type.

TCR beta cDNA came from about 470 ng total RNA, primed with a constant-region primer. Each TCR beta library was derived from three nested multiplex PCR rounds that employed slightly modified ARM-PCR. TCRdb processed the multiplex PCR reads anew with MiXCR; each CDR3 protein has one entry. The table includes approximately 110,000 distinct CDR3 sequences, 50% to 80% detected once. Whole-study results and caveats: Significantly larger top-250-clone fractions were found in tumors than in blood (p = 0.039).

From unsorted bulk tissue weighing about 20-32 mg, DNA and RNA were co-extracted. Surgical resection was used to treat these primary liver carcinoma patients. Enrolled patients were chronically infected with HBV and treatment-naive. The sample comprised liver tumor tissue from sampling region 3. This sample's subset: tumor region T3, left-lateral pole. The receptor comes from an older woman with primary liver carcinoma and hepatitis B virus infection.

Here the CDR3 reads CASSPCQHGHLRFCGYEAFF. CDR3 sequence (DNA): TGTGCCAGCAGCCCATGTCAGCACGGACACCTTCGCTTTTGCGGCTATGAAGCTTTCTTT. V gene TRBV11-2 combines with J gene TRBJ1-1, with a tentative D call TRBD1 (5 bases). The CDR3 spans 20 residues. V gave up 5 bases and J gave up 7 bases, with 35 bases separating them. Germline V gives CDR1 SGHAT, CDR2 FQNNGV.